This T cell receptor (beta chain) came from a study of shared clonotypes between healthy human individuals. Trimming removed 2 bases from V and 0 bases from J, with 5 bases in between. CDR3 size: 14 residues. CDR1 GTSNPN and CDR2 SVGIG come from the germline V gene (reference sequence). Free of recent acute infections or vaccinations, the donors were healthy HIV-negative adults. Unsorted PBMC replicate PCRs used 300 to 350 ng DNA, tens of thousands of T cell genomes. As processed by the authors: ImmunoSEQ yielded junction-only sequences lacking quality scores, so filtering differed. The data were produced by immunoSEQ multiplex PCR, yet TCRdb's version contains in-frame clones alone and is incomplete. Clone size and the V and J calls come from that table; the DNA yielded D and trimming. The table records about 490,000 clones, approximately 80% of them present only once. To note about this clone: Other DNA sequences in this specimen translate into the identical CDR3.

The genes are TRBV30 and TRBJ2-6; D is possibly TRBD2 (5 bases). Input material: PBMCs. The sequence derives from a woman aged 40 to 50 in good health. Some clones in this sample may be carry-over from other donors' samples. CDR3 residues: CAWSRDSGANVLTF. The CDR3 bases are TGTGCCTGGAGTCGGGACTCTGGGGCCAACGTCCTGACTTTC.